This T cell receptor (beta chain) was sequenced in a study of blood T cell repertoires in COVID-19. Study-level information: Collection of acute and convalescent COVID-19 samples took place in the United States, Italy and Spain. In each case, the material was cDNA or gDNA derived from T cells, B-cell-depleted T cells, or PBMCs.

Trimming took 3 bases from V and 4 from J, leaving 10 bases between them. This CDR3 spans 15 amino acids. CDR1 and CDR2 (germline): ENHRY, SYGVKD. In the original processing: Using reference gene primer amplification, nucleated cell counts were estimated. Using immunoSEQ multiplex PCR, the repertoire was profiled, and TCRdb retains in-frame clones only, with some absent. V and J calls and clone size are given by that table; D and trimming were obtained from the DNA. The data contain 290,000 or so clones, roughly 85% of them singletons. This clone was recorded only once. This TCR came from a man aged 45-60 years with active or convalescent COVID-19. Sequencing was done on a sample of peripheral blood. The V and J genes are TRBV10-3 and TRBJ1-6; D remains unclear. This CDR3 is CAISEINSYNSPLHF. CDR3 nucleotides: TGTGCCATCAGTGAAATTAACAGTTATAATTCACCCCTCCACTTT.